This entry lists 17 T cell receptor beta chains sequenced from one sample in a study of blood T cell repertoires in COVID-19. Only in-frame clones appear in the TCRdb table, and some are missing; sequencing was by immunoSEQ multiplex PCR. The sample records under 300,000 clones, 75% to 90% being singletons. The material sequenced was peripheral blood. These receptors were taken from a woman in her 40s who had recovered from COVID-19.

The V call is TRBV5-1, the J call TRBJ2-1; perhaps TRBD2 as D (5 bases). Germline values: CDR1 SGHRS, CDR2 YFSETQ. Trimming took 4 bases from V and 4 from J, leaving 18 bases between them. CDR3 size: 16 residues. DNA of the CDR3: TGCGCCAGCAGCCCGGACTCGGCAGGTTTATACAATGAGCAGTTCTTC. Translated: CASSPDSAGLYNEQFF.

This clone was seen a single time. The rearrangement links TRBV27 to TRBJ2-3; 9 nucleotides align to TRBD1. The CDR3 has 15 residues. Germline CDR1 is MNHEY and CDR2 is SMNVEV (reference sequence). Trimming removed 5 bases from V and 6 bases from J; junction bases left unmatched: 9. The CDR3, as DNA: TGTGCCAGCAGTCTAGGGACAGGGAATTGGGATACGCAGTATTTT. Its translation is CASSLGTGNWDTQYF.

The CDR3 DNA reads as TGCGCCAGCAGCCAAGAGGGACAGGGGGCCAACTATGGCTACACCTTC. Translated: CASSQEGQGANYGYTF. The chain couples TRBV4-1 to TRBJ1-2, with 12 positions matching TRBD1. V lost 0 bases, J lost 2 bases, and 1 base stayed unmatched. The CDR3 loop spans 16 amino acids. The germline V gene encodes CDR1 MGHRA and CDR2 YSYEKL.

About this clone itself: At one of its ends the junction is not consistent with the germline gene, which may arise from a read error. CDR3 nucleotide sequence: TGTGCTAGCAGCCCCGGACAGGGGGCGGGAGAGACCCAGTACTTC. Protein product: CASSPGQGAGETQYF. The genes are TRBV7-7 and TRBJ2-5; TRBD1 aligns across 11 bases. The CDR3 spans 15 residues. The germline V gene encodes CDR1 SSHAT and CDR2 FNYEAQ (reference sequence).

This chain links TRBV27 with TRBJ2-2; D remains unclear. This CDR3 is built from 12 residues. Trimming shortened V by 6 bases and J by 0 bases, and 2 bases separated the two germline ends. Germline V gives CDR1 MNHEY, CDR2 SMNVEV (reference sequence). The CDR3 loop reads CASSANTGELFF. In nucleotides, the CDR3 is TGTGCCAGCAGCGCGAACACCGGGGAGCTGTTTTTT.

CDR3 sequence (DNA): TGTGCCACCAGCAGAGATCCGGGCACAGATACGCAGTATTTT. Its translation is CATSRDPGTDTQYF. The gene calls are TRBV15 and TRBJ2-3; D is undetermined. Trimming cost V 0 bases and J 1 base, with 5 bases left between them. Germline V gene lookup returns CDR1 LNHNV and CDR2 YYDKDF (reference sequence). The CDR3 contains 14 residues. Variable domain in full (rest from reference TRBV15 and TRBJ2-3): DAMVIQNPRYQVTQFGKPVTLSCSQTLNHNVMYWYQQKSSQAPKLLFHYYDKDFNNEADTPDNFQSRRPNTSFCFLDIRSPGLGDTAMYLCATSRDPGTDTQYFGPGTRLTVL.

J is TRBJ2-5 and V is TRBV5-1; 8 nucleotides line up with TRBD2. The CDR3 is 16 amino acids. The germline CDR1 and CDR2 sequences are SGHRS and YFSETQ. J lost 5 bases, V lost 4 bases, and 13 bases had no gene match. CDR3 sequence: CASSPTSGGGRETQYF. Written as DNA, the CDR3 is TGCGCCAGCAGCCCAACATCCGGGGGGGGGCGTGAGACCCAGTACTTC. The whole variable domain, filled in from reference TRBV5-1 and TRBJ2-5, reads KAGVTQTPRYLIKTRGQQVTLSCSPISGHRSVSWYQQTPGQGLQFLFEYFSETQRNKGNFPGRFSGRQFSNSRSEMNVSTLELGDSALYLCASSPTSGGGRETQYFGPGTRLLVL.

The V call is TRBV5-4, the J call TRBJ2-7; 8 bases map to TRBD1. This CDR3 has 14 residues. Germline CDR1 reads SGHNT; CDR2 reads YYREEE (reference sequence). After removal of 4 bases from V and 4 bases from J, the junction contained 7 bases not matched to a gene. The CDR3 region is CASSGDRRSYEQYF. The CDR3 DNA reads as TGTGCCAGCAGCGGGGACAGGCGAAGTTACGAGCAGTACTTC.

This sequence joins TRBV19 and TRBJ1-2, with D possibly TRBD1 on 5 matching bases. With 7 bases removed from V and 4 bases from J, the gap between germline ends came to 10 bases. The germline gives CDR1 LNHDA, CDR2 SQIVND (reference sequence). This CDR3 spans 12 amino acids. The CDR3 DNA follows: TGTGCCAGTAAGACCCAGGGCTATGGCTACACCTTC. As protein: CASKTQGYGYTF.

The chain is built from TRBV2 and TRBJ1-4; 7 nucleotides line up with TRBD1. Losses at the gene ends were 5 bases for V and 7 bases for J; bases not matched to a gene: 13. CDR1 SNHLY and CDR2 FYNNEI come from the germline V gene. The CDR3 runs to 16 residues. CDR3 nucleotides: TGTGCCAGCAGTACCGCCCTCCGACAGGGTCCTGAAAAACTGTTTTTT. Translation: CASSTALRQGPEKLFF.

This chain uses TRBV27 with TRBJ2-3; 14 nucleotides match TRBD2. This CDR3 region has 16 residues. Germline lookup yields CDR1 MNHEY and CDR2 SMNVEV (reference sequence). V dropped 6 bases and J dropped 6; count of bases not matched to a gene: 8. The DNA of the CDR3 is TGTGCCAGCAGCCTGACTAGCGGGAGGGGTGAGGATACGCAGTATTTT. This sequence encodes CASSLTSGRGEDTQYF.

The chain employs TRBV5-1 and TRBJ2-5; 11 bases line up with TRBD2. Germline V gene lookup returns CDR1 SGHRS and CDR2 YFSETQ. This CDR3 is built from 17 residues. With V trimmed by 0 bases and J by 1 base, 5 bases remained unmatched. CDR3 loop: CASSLAPGTSGQETQYF. The CDR3 DNA follows: TGCGCCAGCAGCTTGGCCCCCGGGACTAGCGGCCAAGAGACCCAGTACTTC.

V gene TRBV5-1 combines with J gene TRBJ2-3, with a tentative D call TRBD2 (6 bases). CDR1 and CDR2 (germline): SGHRS, YFSETQ. The CDR3 length is 15 residues. The V gene lost 5 bases and the J gene lost 1 base, with 14 bases spanning the gap. The CDR3 loop reads CASSRQVAGTDTQYF. The CDR3 DNA reads as TGCGCCAGCAGTCGTCAGGTAGCGGGCACAGATACGCAGTATTTT.

The chain is built from TRBV10-3 and TRBJ2-3; 13 nucleotides match TRBD2. This CDR3 contains 14 residues. The J segment lost 6 bases and the V segment lost 8 bases, leaving 5 bases of the junction unmatched. Germline CDR1 and CDR2: ENHRY and SYGVKD. CDR3 residues: CAIGTSGNWDTQYF. The CDR3 nucleotides read TGTGCCATCGGGACTAGCGGGAATTGGGATACGCAGTATTTT.

The chain carries TRBV19 and TRBJ2-2, with TRBD2 matching over 8 bases. With V trimmed by 3 bases and J by 2 bases, 8 bases remained unmatched. Germline V lookup: CDR1 LNHDA, CDR2 SQIVND (reference sequence). This CDR3 spans 17 amino acids. The CDR3 DNA reads TGTGCCAGTAGTATCCTCACTAGCGGATATAACACCGGGGAGCTGTTTTTT. It is translated as CASSILTSGYNTGELFF.

The genes are TRBV5-1 and TRBJ2-2, with 12 bases lining up with TRBD2. The CDR3 runs to 18 residues. V lost 4 bases to trimming and J lost 6 bases; unmatched junction nucleotides: 13. Per germline, CDR1 SGHRS and CDR2 YFSETQ. The CDR3 here is CASSQTSGSSYPPGELFF. The DNA of the CDR3 is TGCGCCAGCAGCCAGACTAGCGGGAGTAGTTATCCCCCCGGGGAGCTGTTTTTT. The variable domain in full, completed from reference TRBV5-1 and TRBJ2-2, reads KAGVTQTPRYLIKTRGQQVTLSCSPISGHRSVSWYQQTPGQGLQFLFEYFSETQRNKGNFPGRFSGRQFSNSRSEMNVSTLELGDSALYLCASSQTSGSSYPPGELFFGEGSRLTVL.

The chain combines TRBV19 with TRBJ1-2, with TRBD1 as a possible D gene (6 bases). This CDR3 is built from 15 residues. CDR1 LNHDA and CDR2 SQIVND come from the germline V gene (reference sequence). The CDR3 bases are TGTGCAACAGGGTTTTCTCGGGGCGTGGGTGTCCGCTACACCTTC. Its translation: CATGFSRGVGVRYTF.